A selection of T cell receptor beta chains follows, all from one sample in a study of shared clonotypes between healthy human individuals. Assay: immunoSEQ multiplex PCR; the TCRdb copy retains only in-frame clones and omits some. The repertoire holds roughly 1 million clones, with about 77% as singletons. Specimen: memory CD4+ T cells sorted from blood. The source of these receptors is a man aged 18 to 30 in good health. The CDR3 runs from the conserved cysteine through the conserved F or W. The D gene is left open where the match is weak. Clone size is shown for a subset of rows, as once, few, many or a class of expanded clone.

TRBJ2-7,.,.,TRBV30,TGTGCCTGGGGAAGAGACAAGTCCTACGAGCAGTACTTC,CAWGRDKSYEQYF
TRBJ1-1,TRBD1,few,TRBV15,TGTGCCACCAGCAGAGATAGGGGGCTCATAGCTGAAGCTTTCTTT,CATSRDRGLIAEAFF
TRBJ2-5,.,.,TRBV19,TGTGCCAGTAGTATGCTTAACTCAGAGACCCAGTACTTC,CASSMLNSETQYF
TRBJ2-2,.,.,TRBV15,TGTGCCACCAGCAGAGATCAGACAGGTGGATACACCGGGGAGCTGTTTTTT,CATSRDQTGGYTGELFF
TRBJ2-6,.,.,TRBV27,TGTGCCAGCACCCGCTTACCGGAGGGGGGGGCCAACGTCCTGACTTTC,CASTRLPEGGANVLTF
TRBJ2-3,.,.,TRBV10-1,TGCGCCAGCACCAACGACCTCACAGATACGCAGTATTTT,CASTNDLTDTQYF
TRBJ2-1,.,.,TRBV7-9,TGTGCCAGCAGCGAAAATTATGGCACAGCATACAATGAGCAGTTCTTC,CASSENYGTAYNEQFF
TRBJ1-5,.,.,TRBV18,TGTGCCAGCTCACCTGGAGAGGGCAATCAGCCCCAGCATTTT,CASSPGEGNQPQHF
TRBJ1-3,.,.,TRBV5-1,TGCGCCAGCAGCTTGGACCTGTCTGGCTCTGGAAACACCATATATTTT,CASSLDLSGSGNTIYF
TRBJ2-5,TRBD1,.,TRBV5-6,TGTGCCAGCAGCTTGCGCGGACAGGGGGAAGAGACCCAGTACTTC,CASSLRGQGEETQYF
TRBJ1-4,.,.,TRBV7-2,TGTGCCAGCAGCGGGCAGCTATCCTTCGGGGAAAAACTGTTTTTT,CASSGQLSFGEKLFF
TRBJ1-3,.,.,TRBV18,TGTGCCAGCTCACCACAAGGGGCAAGCTCTGGAAACACCATATATTTT,CASSPQGASSGNTIYF
TRBJ2-1,TRBD1,few,TRBV27,TGTGCCAGCAGCACGATAAGGGACAGGGGGCGCCCCTACAATGAGCAGTTCTTC,CASSTIRDRGRPYNEQFF
TRBJ1-2,TRBD1,.,TRBV9,TGTGCCAGCACCTACTCCGGGACAGAAAGCTCCTATGGCTACACCTTC,CASTYSGTESSYGYTF
TRBJ2-1,.,.,TRBV28,TGTGCCAGCAGTTTAAGTCTCAGGTGGTTTGGCAATGAGCAGTTCTTC,CASSLSLRWFGNEQFF
TRBJ2-7,.,once,TRBV7-9,TGTGCCAGCAGCTTAGAGGGAATCAAGCAGTACTTC,CASSLEGIKQYF